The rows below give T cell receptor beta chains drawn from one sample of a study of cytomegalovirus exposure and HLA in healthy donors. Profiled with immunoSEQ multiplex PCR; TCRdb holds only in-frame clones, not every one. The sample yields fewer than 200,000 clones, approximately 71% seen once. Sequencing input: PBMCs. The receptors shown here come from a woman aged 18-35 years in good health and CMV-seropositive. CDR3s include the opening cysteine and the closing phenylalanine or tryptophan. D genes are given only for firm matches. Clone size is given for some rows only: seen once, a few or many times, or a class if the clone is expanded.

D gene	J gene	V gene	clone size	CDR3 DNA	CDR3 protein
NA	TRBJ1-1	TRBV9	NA	TGTGCCAGCAGCGCCGGCCGGGATGGTGAAGCTTTCTTT	CASSAGRDGEAFF
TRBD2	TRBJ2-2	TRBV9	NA	TGTGCCAGCAGCGCCCCTAGCGGGGGGGCTGGCACCGGGGAGCTGTTTTTT	CASSAPSGGAGTGELFF
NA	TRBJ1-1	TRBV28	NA	TGTGCCAGCACCGCCGGGAGCTATGAAGCTTTCTTT	CASTAGSYEAFF
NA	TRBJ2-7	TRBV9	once	TGTGCCAGCAGCCCGAAAACCGGGAACTACGAGCAGTACTTC	CASSPKTGNYEQYF
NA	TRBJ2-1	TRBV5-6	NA	TGTGCCAGCAGCCAATACAATGAGCAGTTCTTC	CASSQYNEQFF
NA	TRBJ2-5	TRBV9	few	TGTGCCAGCAGCGACGGAGAGACCCAGTACTTC	CASSDGETQYF
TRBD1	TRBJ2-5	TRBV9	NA	TGTGCCAGCAGCTCGTGGGACAGGGCAACAGAGACCCAGTACTTC	CASSSWDRATETQYF
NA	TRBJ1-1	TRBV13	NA	TGTGCCAGCAGCCAAGGCGGAACTGAAGCTTTCTTT	CASSQGGTEAFF
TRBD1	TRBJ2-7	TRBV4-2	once	TGTGCCAGCAGCCAAGATCTCGGACAGGGGGCGATGCAGTACGAGCAGTACTTC	CASSQDLGQGAMQYEQYF
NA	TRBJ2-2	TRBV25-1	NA	TGTGCCAGCAGTGAGCAGGGGGGCACCGGGGAGCTGTTTTTT	CASSEQGGTGELFF
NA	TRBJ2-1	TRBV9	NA	TGTGCCAGCAGCGTCCTCTGGGCTATTGGCAATGAGCAGTTCTTC	CASSVLWAIGNEQFF
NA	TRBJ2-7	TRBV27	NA	TGTGCCAGCAGTTTATCGTCAGGGGCCTTCTACGAGCAGTACTTC	CASSLSSGAFYEQYF
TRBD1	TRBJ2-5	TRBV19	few	TGTGCCAGTAGTACCCGGGACAGCACTGAAGAGACCCAGTACTTC	CASSTRDSTEETQYF
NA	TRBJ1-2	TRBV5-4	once	TGTGCCAGCAGCTCGACAGGCCCCTATGGCTACACCTTC	CASSSTGPYGYTF
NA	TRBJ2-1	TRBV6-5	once	TGTGCCAGCAGTTACGGGCCTGTCGGTGAGCAGTTCTTC	CASSYGPVGEQFF
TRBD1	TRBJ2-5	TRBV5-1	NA	TGCGCCAGCAGCCCGGGACAGGGAGGTGGAGGGACCCAGTACTTC	CASSPGQGGGGTQYF
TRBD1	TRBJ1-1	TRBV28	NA	TGTGCCAGCAGTACCGCCGGGACAGGGGATGGAATGAACACTGAAGCTTTCTTT	CASSTAGTGDGMNTEAFF
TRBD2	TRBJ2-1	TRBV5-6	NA	TGTGCCAGCAGCGCCGGGACTAGCACTTACAATGAGCAGTTCTTC	CASSAGTSTYNEQFF
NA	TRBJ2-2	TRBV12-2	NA	TGTGCAAGTCGCCTGACAGGACTCACCGGGGAGCTGTTTTTT	CASRLTGLTGELFF